A selection of T cell receptor beta chains follows, all from one sample in a study of cytomegalovirus exposure and HLA in healthy donors. Libraries were prepared by immunoSEQ multiplex PCR; TCRdb keeps only in-frame clonotypes and omits some of them. The sample consists of around 90,000 clones, about 80% of them appearing once. Sequencing was done on a sample of PBMCs. All receptors derive from a human donor in good health. The CDR3 runs from the conserved cysteine through the conserved F or W. D genes are given only for firm matches. Size is omitted from some rows. Given values are once, few, many or a class for expanded clones.

j_call | d_call | clone_size | v_call | cdr3_nt | cdr3_aa
TRBJ1-1 | NA | NA | TRBV2 | TGTGCCAGCAGAGAAAAAAGGGGCACTGAAGCTTTCTTT | CASREKRGTEAFF
TRBJ1-1 | NA | few | TRBV30 | TGTGCCTGGAAAGCTAACACTGAAGCTTTCTTT | CAWKANTEAFF
TRBJ1-1 | TRBD1 | few | TRBV2 | TGTGCCAGCAGTGAGGGACAGGTAGTTCGGAGGAACACTGAAGCTTTCTTT | CASSEGQVVRRNTEAFF
TRBJ2-1 | NA | NA | TRBV6-5 | TGTGCCAGCAGTTACCCGGGTCGACTCCCGGAGCAGTTCTTC | CASSYPGRLPEQFF
TRBJ1-1 | TRBD1 | once | TRBV7-2 | TGTGCCAGCAGCCTGTCTACAGGGGGTCCTGAAGCTTTCTTT | CASSLSTGGPEAFF
TRBJ2-7 | NA | NA | TRBV7-9 | TGTGCCAGCAGTCCAAACAGGGAAAAGCAGTACTTC | CASSPNREKQYF
TRBJ2-1 | NA | NA | TRBV11-2 | TGTGCCAGCAGCCATAGCAGGAGCAGGGGCAGAGAGCAGTTCTTC | CASSHSRSRGREQFF
TRBJ2-4 | TRBD1 | NA | TRBV5-5 | TGTGCCAGCAGCTCCGGGACAGGGGCTGACATTCAGTACTTC | CASSSGTGADIQYF
TRBJ1-2 | TRBD1 | NA | TRBV5-4 | TGTGCCAGCAGCTCGGGACAGAAATATGGCTACACCTTC | CASSSGQKYGYTF
TRBJ2-1 | TRBD2 | NA | TRBV18 | TGTGCCAGCTCACCCACTAGCGGGGGGGCCTATGAGCAGTTCTTC | CASSPTSGGAYEQFF
TRBJ1-5 | NA | NA | TRBV18 | TGTGCCAGCTCACCATCGCTCGCAGGGCTGGGTCAGCCCCAGCATTTT | CASSPSLAGLGQPQHF
TRBJ2-1 | NA | NA | TRBV28 | TGTGCCAGCAGTACCAGCGGAATTTCCTACAATGAGCAGTTCTTC | CASSTSGISYNEQFF
TRBJ1-1 | TRBD1 | few | TRBV2 | TGTGCCAGCAATCGACAGGGCTTGCCTGAAGCTTTCTTT | CASNRQGLPEAFF
TRBJ2-7 | NA | NA | TRBV6-4 | TGTGCCAGCAGTGCCTCCGGGACAACACCCTACGAGCAGTACTTC | CASSASGTTPYEQYF
TRBJ1-1 | NA | NA | TRBV28 | TGTGCCAGCAGTTTGGCGGGTTCCACAGACACTGAAGCTTTCTTT | CASSLAGSTDTEAFF
TRBJ2-3 | TRBD1 | NA | TRBV5-1 | TGCGCCAGCAGCAGTACCGGGACAGTAATCACAGATACGCAGTATTTT | CASSSTGTVITDTQYF
TRBJ1-2 | NA | NA | TRBV11-2 | TGTGCCAGCAGCTCCGGAACAGGGAACTATGGCTACACCTTC | CASSSGTGNYGYTF
TRBJ2-3 | NA | NA | TRBV13 | TGTGCCAGCAGCCACCTATCAGATACGCAGTATTTT | CASSHLSDTQYF
TRBJ2-5 | TRBD2 | NA | TRBV19 | TGTGCCAGTAGTATACGGGGGGGCACTGAGACCCAGTACTTC | CASSIRGGTETQYF
TRBJ1-1 | TRBD1 | few | TRBV29-1 | TGCAGCGTTTGGACAGGGGGAAGCTTAAACACTGAAGCTTTCTTT | CSVWTGGSLNTEAFF
TRBJ1-3 | TRBD1 | NA | TRBV6-5 | TGTGCCAGCAGACGACAGGGGGAGATTGGAAACACCATATATTTT | CASRRQGEIGNTIYF
TRBJ2-2 | TRBD2 | NA | TRBV30 | TGTGCCTGGAGCGGACTAGCGGGGGTACTCGGGGAGCTGTTTTTT | CAWSGLAGVLGELFF
TRBJ2-7 | TRBD2 | NA | TRBV9 | TGTGCCAGCAGCCCCGGGCTAGCGGGAGGTGTATACGAGCAGTACTTC | CASSPGLAGGVYEQYF
TRBJ2-7 | TRBD2 | NA | TRBV27 | TGTGCCAGCAGTCTTAGCGGGATTCCTTACGAGCAGTACTTC | CASSLSGIPYEQYF
TRBJ1-4 | TRBD1 | NA | TRBV5-1 | TGCGCCAGCAGCAGCGGGACAGGAACTAATGAAAAACTGTTTTTT | CASSSGTGTNEKLFF
TRBJ2-5 | NA | NA | TRBV28 | TGTGCCAGCAGTTTCCGGGGGAAGGTTGGGGAAGAGACCCAGTACTTC | CASSFRGKVGEETQYF
TRBJ2-2 | TRBD1 | NA | TRBV7-2 | TGTGCCAGCAGCTCCCAGACAGGGCGGCCCGGGGAGCTGTTTTTT | CASSSQTGRPGELFF
TRBJ2-5 | TRBD1 | NA | TRBV5-1 | TGCGCCAGCAGCCCAGACAGGGTCAGAGAGACCCAGTACTTC | CASSPDRVRETQYF
TRBJ1-4 | NA | NA | TRBV2 | TGTGCCAGCAGTGCCGGGGAGGCTAATGAAAAACTGTTTTTT | CASSAGEANEKLFF
TRBJ1-2 | TRBD1 | NA | TRBV30 | TGTGCCTGGAGCGCGACAGGGGGGAGGGGCCCGGGCTACACCTTC | CAWSATGGRGPGYTF
TRBJ1-2 | TRBD1 | NA | TRBV11-3 | TGTGCCAGCAGCTTAGGCGTGGACAGGGGTGCCACCTTC | CASSLGVDRGATF
TRBJ2-7 | NA | NA | TRBV29-1 | TGCAGCTATTCCTGGGACTCCTACGAGCAGTACTTC | CSYSWDSYEQYF
TRBJ2-5 | TRBD1 | NA | TRBV4-2 | TGTGCCAGCAGCCAACCGACAGGGGGAAGGGAGACCCAGTACTTC | CASSQPTGGRETQYF
TRBJ2-7 | NA | once | TRBV5-1 | TGCGCCAGCAGCCCTAGACAGGGCGCGGGAGGTCCCTACGAGCAGTACTTC | CASSPRQGAGGPYEQYF
TRBJ2-1 | TRBD2 | NA | TRBV7-3 | TGTGCCAGCAGCTTAAGAGTGCAGGGCGGGGGGCCGGGGAATGAGCAGTTCTTC | CASSLRVQGGGPGNEQFF
TRBJ1-4 | TRBD1 | once | TRBV9 | TGTGCCAGCAGCGGCCTCGGGACAGGGCAAGAAAAACTGTTTTTT | CASSGLGTGQEKLFF
TRBJ2-7 | TRBD2 | NA | TRBV28 | TGTGCCAGCAGCCCGGGAGGGGATTACGAGCAGTACTTC | CASSPGGDYEQYF
TRBJ2-7 | TRBD2 | NA | TRBV4-3 | TGCGCCAGCAGCCTCTATAGCGGGAACTACGAGCAGTACTTC | CASSLYSGNYEQYF